This TCR beta chain derives from a study of T cell responses to AZD1222 COVID-19 vaccine. Broader study findings: CD4 TCRs linked to vaccination spanned spike, dominating at 160-218 and 743-854. White British people made up most donors, females outnumbered males, and clonal diversity was possibly underestimated.

With respect to this clone: Its specificity is unknown.

The CDR3 loop spans 12 amino acids. V dropped 3 bases and J dropped 4 bases, with 7 bases sitting between them. Germline CDR1 reads SGHDT; CDR2 reads YYEEEE. TCRdb keeps only in-frame clones here, not all; method: immunoSEQ multiplex PCR. The sample includes roughly 140,000 clones, more than 70% of them seen just once. The sample consisted of peripheral blood, taken on day 0 of AZD1222 vaccination. V usage is TRBV5-6 and J usage is TRBJ1-2; D unclear. The TCR originated in an adult in good health. This CDR3 reads CASSSKGYGYTF. DNA for the CDR3: TGTGCCAGCAGCTCCAAGGGCTATGGCTACACCTTC.